The 4 T cell receptor beta chains listed next were all sequenced from one sample in a study of PD-L1 blockade in urothelial cancer. The protocol was immunoSEQ multiplex PCR, while the TCRdb copy is restricted to in-frame clones and leaves out a portion. The sample yields 29,000 or so clones, around 87% seen once. The input for sequencing was PBMCs, taken around atezolizumab (anti-PD-L1) treatment. Every receptor here comes from a man aged 50 to 59 with urothelial cancer.

The V gene is TRBV27, the J gene TRBJ1-1, with 7 bases that match TRBD1. Germline trimming cut 4 bases from V and 3 bases from J; bases unmatched to any gene: 11. The CDR3 is 16 amino acids. Germline V gene data show CDR1 as MNHEY and CDR2 as SMNVEV (reference sequence). CDR3 DNA: TGTGCCAGCAGTTCCTGGACAGGAGCGGGGGACACTGAAGCTTTCTTT. Translated, it gives CASSSWTGAGDTEAFF.

This chain links TRBV2 with TRBJ2-7; weak D call: TRBD2 (5 bases). Per the germline V gene, CDR1 is SNHLY and CDR2 is FYNNEI. The CDR3 is 11 residues long. The V and J ends lost 6 bases and 6 bases respectively, with 9 bases between them. CDR3 DNA sequence: TGTGCCAGCAGCGTAACTAGCGAGCAGTACTTC. Its protein product is CASSVTSEQYF.

The J gene is TRBJ2-2, the V gene TRBV5-1; no clear D gene. There are 15 residues in the CDR3. V was trimmed by 0 bases and J by 5 bases, leaving 11 bases between them. CDR1 is SGHRS, CDR2 YFSETQ, per germline. In DNA, the CDR3 is TGCGCCAGCAGCTTGGCTTCCTCGAGGACCGGGGAGCTGTTTTTT. Amino acid sequence: CASSLASSRTGELFF.

The chain has TRBV27 and TRBJ1-4, with no clear D. The CDR3 has 15 amino acids. V shed 5 bases and J shed 0 bases, with 10 bases lying between them. CDR1 and CDR2 from the germline V gene are MNHEY and SMNVEV (reference sequence). The chain's CDR3 is CASSLYAATNEKLFF. In DNA form, the CDR3 reads TGTGCCAGCAGTCTCTACGCCGCAACTAATGAAAAACTGTTTTTT.